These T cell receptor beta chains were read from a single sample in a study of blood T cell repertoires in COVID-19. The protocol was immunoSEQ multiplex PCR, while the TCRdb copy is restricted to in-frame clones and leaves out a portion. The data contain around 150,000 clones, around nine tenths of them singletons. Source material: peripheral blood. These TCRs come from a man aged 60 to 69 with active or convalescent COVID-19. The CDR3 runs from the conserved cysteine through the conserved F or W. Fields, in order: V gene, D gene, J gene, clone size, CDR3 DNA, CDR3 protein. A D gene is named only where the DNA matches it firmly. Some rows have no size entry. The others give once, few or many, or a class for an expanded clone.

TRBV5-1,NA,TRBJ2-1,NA,TGCGCCAGCAGCTTGGCCATAGGGGGATCCTACAATGAGCAGTTCTTC,CASSLAIGGSYNEQFF
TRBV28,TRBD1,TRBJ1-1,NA,TGTGCCAGCAGATCAACACAAAGGGGGCCCAATGAAGCTTTCTTT,CASRSTQRGPNEAFF
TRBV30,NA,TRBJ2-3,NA,TGTGCCTCCACGTTTGCGGGGTACGATACGCAGTATTTT,CASTFAGYDTQYF
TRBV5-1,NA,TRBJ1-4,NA,TGCGCCAGCAGATCACAGGGAAGGTGGGAAAAACTGTTTTTT,CASRSQGRWEKLFF
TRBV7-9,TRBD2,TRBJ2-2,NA,TGTGCCAGCAGCTTAGGCGCGGGAGGTTCCATCGGGGAGCTGTTTTTT,CASSLGAGGSIGELFF
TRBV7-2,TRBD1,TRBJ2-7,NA,TGTGCCAGCAGCTTACCCCAGGGGGCGCGGTACGAGCAGTACTTC,CASSLPQGARYEQYF
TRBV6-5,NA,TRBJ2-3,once,TGTGCCAGCAAAGGGGGGGGTAGCACAGATACGCAGTATTTT,CASKGGGSTDTQYF
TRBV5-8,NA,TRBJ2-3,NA,TGTGCCAGCAGCTTCTGGGGAACAGGGAGTGATACGCAGTATTTT,CASSFWGTGSDTQYF
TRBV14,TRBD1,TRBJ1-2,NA,TGTGCCAGCAGCCAAGCTAGGGGGCTGGGCTACACCTTC,CASSQARGLGYTF
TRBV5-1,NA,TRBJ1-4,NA,TGCGCCAGCAGCTTGGAGGGGCGCGGAGAAAAACTGTTTTTT,CASSLEGRGEKLFF
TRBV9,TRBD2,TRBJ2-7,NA,TGTGCCAGCAGCGTAGGACTAGCGGGACGTAAGTTCTACGAGCAGTACTTC,CASSVGLAGRKFYEQYF
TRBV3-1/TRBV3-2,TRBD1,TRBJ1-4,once,TGTGCCAGCACCTCGCCAGGGGGAAATGAAAAACTGTTTTTT,CASTSPGGNEKLFF
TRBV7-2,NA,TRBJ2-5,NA,TGTGCCAGCAGCTTAGGGAAGACAGTAGAGACCCAGTACTTC,CASSLGKTVETQYF
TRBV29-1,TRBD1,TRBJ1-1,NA,TGCAGCGTTGAGCGGGACAGTATCATGAACACTGAAGCTTTCTTT,CSVERDSIMNTEAFF
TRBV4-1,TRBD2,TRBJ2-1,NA,TGCGCCAGCAGCCAAGCGGGTGCGGGAGCCCTTGAGCAGTTCTTC,CASSQAGAGALEQFF
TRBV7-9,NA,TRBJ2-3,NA,TGTGCCAGCAGCTTATTAGTTACAGATACGCAGTATTTT,CASSLLVTDTQYF
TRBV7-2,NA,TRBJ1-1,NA,TGTGCCAGCAGCTTAATGGGGGGGTCAAACACTGAAGCTTTCTTT,CASSLMGGSNTEAFF
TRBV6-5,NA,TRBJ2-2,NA,TGTGCCAGCAGACAGGGACGAACCGGGGAGCTGTTTTTT,CASRQGRTGELFF
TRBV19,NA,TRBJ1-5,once,TGTGCCAGTAGTCGGGGATATTATAGCAATCAGCCCCAGCATTTT,CASSRGYYSNQPQHF
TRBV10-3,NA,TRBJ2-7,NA,TGTGCCATCAGGGCAGGGGATACCCACTACGAGCAGTACTTC,CAIRAGDTHYEQYF
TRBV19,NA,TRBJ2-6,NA,TGTGCCAGTAGTATCCAGGCTATTGGGGCCAACGTCCTGACTTTC,CASSIQAIGANVLTF
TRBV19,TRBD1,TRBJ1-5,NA,TGTGCCAGTAGAATTCCCGGGACAGGGGGTCCCAATCAGCCCCAGCATTTT,CASRIPGTGGPNQPQHF
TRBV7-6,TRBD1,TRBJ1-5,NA,TGTGCCAGCAGCTTGGGGACAGGGTTGAATCAGCCCCAGCATTTT,CASSLGTGLNQPQHF
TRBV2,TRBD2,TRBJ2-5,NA,TGTGCCAGCAGTGAAACTTGGCGGGGGAGAGAGACCCAGTACTTC,CASSETWRGRETQYF
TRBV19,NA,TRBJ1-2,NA,TGTGCCAGTAGTGTGTACAGGGATGGCTACACCTTC,CASSVYRDGYTF
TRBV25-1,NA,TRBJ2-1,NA,TGTGCCAGCAGTGAACAGGGCAATGAGCAGTTCTTC,CASSEQGNEQFF
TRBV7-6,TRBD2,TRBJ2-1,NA,TGTGCCAGCAGCACGGGACTAGCGGGAGTACGGAATGAGCAGTTCTTC,CASSTGLAGVRNEQFF
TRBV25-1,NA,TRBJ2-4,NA,TGTGCCAGCAGTGGGGGCGGCAAAAACATTCAGTACTTC,CASSGGGKNIQYF
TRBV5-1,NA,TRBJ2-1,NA,TGCGCCAGCAGCTTGGTTGGGGGGGCGCAGGAAGGTGGGCAGTTCTTC,CASSLVGGAQEGGQFF
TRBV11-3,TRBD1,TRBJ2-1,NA,TGTGCCAGCAGCTCGGGACAGAGGTCCTACAATGAGCAGTTCTTC,CASSSGQRSYNEQFF
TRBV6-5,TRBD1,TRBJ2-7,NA,TGTGCCAGCAGTACTCGGGACAGGGGGCGGTACGAGCAGTACTTC,CASSTRDRGRYEQYF
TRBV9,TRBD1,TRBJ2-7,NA,TGTGCCAGCAGCGCTTCCGGGACAGGGCGGTCCGAGCAGTACTTC,CASSASGTGRSEQYF
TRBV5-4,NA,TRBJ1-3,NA,TGTGCCAGCAGCTTGGCAGGGTCTGGAAACACCATATATTTT,CASSLAGSGNTIYF
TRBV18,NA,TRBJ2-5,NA,TGTGCCAGCTCACCAAACAGCCAAGAGACCCAGTACTTC,CASSPNSQETQYF
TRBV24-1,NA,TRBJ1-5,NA,TGTGCCACCAGTGATCAAGGGGGTGCCCAGCATTTT,CATSDQGGAQHF
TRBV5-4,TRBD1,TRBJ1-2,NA,TGTGCCAGCAGCTTACAGGGGGTGAGAGGCTACACCTTC,CASSLQGVRGYTF
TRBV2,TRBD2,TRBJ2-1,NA,TGTGCCAGCAGCTTCCTAGCGGGGGGGCACAATGAGCAGTTCTTC,CASSFLAGGHNEQFF
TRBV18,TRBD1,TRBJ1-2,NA,TGTGCCAGCTCACCCCGGGACAGGGTTTTGAACACCTTC,CASSPRDRVLNTF
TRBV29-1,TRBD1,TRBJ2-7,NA,TGCAGCGTTTGGGACAGGGAGGGATACGAGCAGTACTTC,CSVWDREGYEQYF
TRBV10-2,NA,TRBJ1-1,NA,TGCGCCAGCAGTGTCCGGGAGGGAATGGGCACTGAAGCTTTCTTT,CASSVREGMGTEAFF
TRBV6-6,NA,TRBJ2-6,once,TGTGCCAGCAGGACAGGCCGAAGTCCTGGGGCCAACGTCCTGACTTTC,CASRTGRSPGANVLTF
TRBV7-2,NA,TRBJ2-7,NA,TGTGCCAGCAGCTTAGACCCCGCCGGGACACCATACGAGCAGTACTTC,CASSLDPAGTPYEQYF
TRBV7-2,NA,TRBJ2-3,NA,TGTGCCAGCAGCTTAGCAGGGTTCAGGGCAGATACGCAGTATTTT,CASSLAGFRADTQYF
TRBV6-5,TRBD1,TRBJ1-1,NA,TGTGCCAGCAGCCGGCGGACAGGGAACACTGAAGCTTTCTTT,CASSRRTGNTEAFF
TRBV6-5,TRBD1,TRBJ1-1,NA,TGTGCCAGCAGTTACTTGAGGACAGGGAAAGCTTTCTTT,CASSYLRTGKAFF
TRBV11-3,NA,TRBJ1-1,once,TGTGCCAGCAGCAAGGACAGGAACACTGAAGCTTTCTTT,CASSKDRNTEAFF
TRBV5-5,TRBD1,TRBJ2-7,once,TGTGCCAGCAGCGGAGGGACAGGGGGCCTTCGAGGCGAGCAGTACTTC,CASSGGTGGLRGEQYF
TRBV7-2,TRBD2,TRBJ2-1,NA,TGTGCCAGCAGCAGGGCCCCCGGGACTAGCTGGGGAAATGAGCAGTTCTTC,CASSRAPGTSWGNEQFF
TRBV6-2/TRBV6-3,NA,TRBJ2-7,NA,TGTGCCAGCAGCCGCGACTACGAGCAGTACTTC,CASSRDYEQYF
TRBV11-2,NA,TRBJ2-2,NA,TGTGCCAGCAGCTTACAGGAACGCGCCGGGGAGCTGTTTTTT,CASSLQERAGELFF
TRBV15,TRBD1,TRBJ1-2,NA,TGTGCCACCAGCAGAGATCTAGACAGGGCAGGGGGCTACACCTTC,CATSRDLDRAGGYTF
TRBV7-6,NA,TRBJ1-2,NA,TGTGCCAGCAGCCCCACCTCGGTTACAGCTAACTATGGCTACACCTTC,CASSPTSVTANYGYTF
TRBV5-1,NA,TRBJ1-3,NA,TGCGCCAGCAGCTTGGACATCAGGGTTGGAAACACCATATATTTT,CASSLDIRVGNTIYF
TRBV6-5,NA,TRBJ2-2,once,TGTGCCAGCAGTTACGGGCAGGGATTTGGCACCGGGGAGCTGTTTTTT,CASSYGQGFGTGELFF
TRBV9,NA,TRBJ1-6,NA,TGTGCCAGCAGCGCTTGGACAGTATCGAGCTCCTATAATTCACCCCTCCACTTT,CASSAWTVSSSYNSPLHF
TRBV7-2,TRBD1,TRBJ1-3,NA,TGTGCCAGCAGCCTCGACAGGGTATCTGGAAACACCATATATTTT,CASSLDRVSGNTIYF
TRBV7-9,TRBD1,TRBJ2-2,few,TGTGCCAGCAGCCGAAACAGGGGCGGCAACACCGGGGAGCTGTTTTTT,CASSRNRGGNTGELFF
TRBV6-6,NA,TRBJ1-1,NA,TGTGCCAGTCTTCGGGTACTTGATGAAGCTTTCTTT,CASLRVLDEAFF
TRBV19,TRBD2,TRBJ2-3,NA,TGTGCCAGTAGTCCTCTAGCGGGGGTCACAGATACGCAGTATTTT,CASSPLAGVTDTQYF
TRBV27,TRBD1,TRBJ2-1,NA,TGTGCCAGCAGCCCAACTACAGGGGGTTCCTACAATGAGCAGTTCTTC,CASSPTTGGSYNEQFF